This TCR beta chain comes out of a study of cytomegalovirus exposure and HLA in healthy donors. Study-wide findings and caveats: Looking again later, the authors saw that most CMV-associated TCR beta chains seemed HLA-restricted. An observed cluster of highly shared sequence variants was recorded as a likely sequencing artifact. In a later analysis, 15,000 to 20,000 TCR beta sequences were associated with HLA alleles at 0.05 false discovery rate.

Both 60 Vbeta primers and 13 Jbeta primers went into the PCR. Repertoires were generated with immunoSEQ multiplex PCR, while TCRdb's copy carries only in-frame clones and drops some. Of more than 150,000 clones in the sample, around 80% were seen once. Donors consisted of healthy bone marrow donors. A note on this clone: Its specificity is not known.

The source is a girl under 18 in good health and CMV-seropositive. Source material: PBMCs.

CDR3 region: CASSPDGTYEQYF. As DNA, the CDR3 is TGTGCCAGCTCACCGGACGGGACCTACGAGCAGTACTTC. The chain joins TRBV18 to TRBJ2-7; the D gene is possibly TRBD2 (5 bases). The germline V gene encodes CDR1 KGHSH and CDR2 LQKENI. This CDR3 region has 13 residues. V lost 3 bases to trimming and J lost 2 bases, with 8 bases between them. The full variable domain, its missing parts supplied by reference TRBV18 and TRBJ2-7, is NAGVMQNPRHLVRRRGQEARLRCSPMKGHSHVYWYRQLPEEGLKFMVYLQKENIIDESGMPKERFSAEFPKEGPSILRIQQVVRGDSAAYFCASSPDGTYEQYFGPGTRLTVT.